This is a list of T cell receptor beta chains from one sample in a study of shared clonotypes between healthy human individuals. Some clones are missing from TCRdb's copy, which holds only in-frame ones; the method was immunoSEQ multiplex PCR. The sample lists about a million clones, more than 60% occurring once. The specimen sequenced was memory CD4+ T cells sorted from blood. The origin of the receptors is a man younger than 35 in good health. CDR3s include the opening cysteine and the closing phenylalanine or tryptophan. Fields, in order: D gene, clone size, J gene, V gene, CDR3 DNA, CDR3 protein. D genes are given only for firm matches. Clone size is not always given. Where it is, it says once, few, many or a class for expanded clones.

D gene: -
clone size: -
J gene: TRBJ1-3
V gene: TRBV28
CDR3 DNA: TGTGCCAGCAGTTTAATTGGATCTGGAAACACCATATATTTT
CDR3 protein: CASSLIGSGNTIYF

D gene: TRBD1
clone size: -
J gene: TRBJ1-5
V gene: TRBV25-1
CDR3 DNA: TGTGCCAGCAAGGGACAGGGAGATCAGCCCCAGCATTTT
CDR3 protein: CASKGQGDQPQHF

D gene: -
clone size: many
J gene: TRBJ2-7
V gene: TRBV7-2
CDR3 DNA: TGTGCCAGCAGCTCCACCGCCGGACTTGTTTACGAGCAGTACTTC
CDR3 protein: CASSSTAGLVYEQYF

D gene: -
clone size: -
J gene: TRBJ1-5
V gene: TRBV6-1
CDR3 DNA: TGTGCCAGCAGCGGAAGAGGGAATCAGCCCCAGCATTTT
CDR3 protein: CASSGRGNQPQHF

D gene: -
clone size: -
J gene: TRBJ2-1
V gene: TRBV7-9
CDR3 DNA: TGTGCCAGCAGCTCCAACTTCGGGGAACGGAGGCTCTTC
CDR3 protein: CASSSNFGERRLF

D gene: TRBD1
clone size: -
J gene: TRBJ2-7
V gene: TRBV11-2
CDR3 DNA: TGTGCCAGCAGCTCCAAATGGGACAGGGGCGAGCAGTACTTC
CDR3 protein: CASSSKWDRGEQYF

D gene: -
clone size: -
J gene: TRBJ1-2
V gene: TRBV28
CDR3 DNA: TGTGCCACACTCGGGAACTTAGGTCACTACACCTTC
CDR3 protein: CATLGNLGHYTF

D gene: TRBD1
clone size: -
J gene: TRBJ1-2
V gene: TRBV9
CDR3 DNA: TGTGCCAGCAGCGGGGGGGACAGGCCCTCTTCTAACTATGGCTACACCTTC
CDR3 protein: CASSGGDRPSSNYGYTF

D gene: -
clone size: -
J gene: TRBJ2-2
V gene: TRBV4-1
CDR3 DNA: TGCGCCAGCAGCCAACCCCCGAACACCGGGGAGCTGTTTTTT
CDR3 protein: CASSQPPNTGELFF

D gene: TRBD1
clone size: few
J gene: TRBJ1-1
V gene: TRBV6-1
CDR3 DNA: TGTGCCAGCACCGACAGGGGGAACACTGAAGCTTTCTTT
CDR3 protein: CASTDRGNTEAFF

D gene: -
clone size: -
J gene: TRBJ1-6
V gene: TRBV28
CDR3 DNA: TGTGCCAGCAGTTTAAAGTACTATAATTCACCCCTCCACTTT
CDR3 protein: CASSLKYYNSPLHF

D gene: -
clone size: -
J gene: TRBJ1-1
V gene: TRBV29-1
CDR3 DNA: TGCAGCGTTGATATAGGGGGGAACACTGAAGCTTTCTTT
CDR3 protein: CSVDIGGNTEAFF

D gene: TRBD1
clone size: few
J gene: TRBJ1-1
V gene: TRBV30
CDR3 DNA: TGTGCCTGGAGTGTGGGACAGGGTGAGGGCGAAGCTTTCTTT
CDR3 protein: CAWSVGQGEGEAFF

D gene: -
clone size: -
J gene: TRBJ2-1
V gene: TRBV6-5
CDR3 DNA: TGTGCCAGCAGTTACTCGATTATGGTCCCCAATGAGCAGTTCTTC
CDR3 protein: CASSYSIMVPNEQFF

D gene: -
clone size: -
J gene: TRBJ1-2
V gene: TRBV5-1
CDR3 DNA: TGCGCCAGCAGCTCTGGCGGACCGAAATATGGCTACACCTTC
CDR3 protein: CASSSGGPKYGYTF

D gene: TRBD2
clone size: -
J gene: TRBJ2-2
V gene: TRBV15
CDR3 DNA: TGTGCCACCAGCAGTTTTAGCGGGGGGGCCGGCGGGGAGCTGTTTTTT
CDR3 protein: CATSSFSGGAGGELFF

D gene: -
clone size: -
J gene: TRBJ2-5
V gene: TRBV2
CDR3 DNA: TGTGCCAGCAGTGCCCGGGCGCAAGAGACCCAGTACTTC
CDR3 protein: CASSARAQETQYF